This TCR beta chain was captured by sequencing in a study of T-cell memory formation after mild COVID-19. Constant-segment primers served in 5'RACE that generated TCR alpha and TCR beta cDNA libraries bearing sample barcodes and UMIs. From the 5' RACE reads, TCRdb called clonotypes with MiXCR, one entry per CDR3 protein. The sample contains around 470,000 distinct CDR3 sequences, around 20% of which appear only once. Between the trimmed V and J ends, which lost 6 bases and 5 bases, there was a span of 17 bases. The germline V gene has CDR1 MNHEY and CDR2 SMNVEV (reference sequence). The CDR3 spans 15 residues. There are a few counts of this clonotype.

The rearrangement joins TRBV27 to TRBJ1-5; D remains ambiguous. Specimen: PBMCs or a T cell subset sorted from them (not recorded which). The sequence was collected from an adult woman who had mild COVID-19 (a few samples of this study predate the infection). Cell type and time point are not known. In nucleotides, the CDR3 is TGTGCCAGCAGATTAGGAGGTGGAAGTCATCAGCCCCAGCATTTT. Encoded protein: CASRLGGGSHQPQHF.